Included here is one T cell receptor beta chain sequence, with context. The CDR3 has 16 amino acids. The germline V gene encodes CDR1 SGHRS and CDR2 YFSETQ. Deletions cut 0 bases from V and 0 bases from J, with 13 bases between. These data originate in a study of neoadjuvant nivolumab and ipilimumab in lung cancer. Assay used: immunoSEQ multiplex PCR; TCRdb lists only in-frame clones, some missing. This sample yields roughly 39,000 clones, of which nearly 90% are seen a single time; approximately 3.3% belongs to the top ten. The chain has TRBV5-1 and TRBJ2-7; possibly TRBD1 for D (5 bases). This specimen consisted of peripheral blood, obtained before neoadjuvant nivolumab, alone or with ipilimumab. The receptor comes from an adult with non-small cell lung cancer. The CDR3 region is CASSLAAGSLSYEQYF. The CDR3 bases are TGCGCCAGCAGCTTGGCCGCAGGGTCCCTCTCCTACGAGCAGTACTTC.